Each of the 26 T cell receptor beta chains below was sequenced from the same sample in a study of Ad26.COV2.S vaccination and SARS-CoV-2 variants (dated by TCRdb to the early 2020s). Library preparation used the immunoSEQ multiplex PCR assay. TCRdb mirrors the immuneACCESS table, restricted to in-frame sequences. Some clones are absent from its copies; in checked studies, under half trace to an unresolved V gene, and the reason for the others is unknown. The sample table records roughly 400,000 clones; roughly 88% of these occur just once. Jointly, the top ten make up about 4.1% of the sample. Per the publication, the treatment or condition label means: around 19 received Ad26.COV2.S at low or high dose, single or two shots; about 5 received placebo; per-sample allocation not given. For vaccine and placebo recipients, repertoires were sequenced using samples collected on day 63 after the first injection.

The sequencing here drew on peripheral blood, taken in a trial of Ad26.COV2.S vaccine versus placebo. The receptors stem from a person aged 18 to 65 who received the Ad26.COV2.S COVID-19 vaccine or a placebo.

The chain combines TRBV6-2 or TRBV6-3 with TRBJ2-7; 8 nucleotides agree with TRBD1. CDR1 and CDR2 from the germline V gene are MNHEY and SVGEGT. Trimming cost V 2 bases and J 2 bases; bases outside gene matches: 8. This CDR3 region has 16 residues. The CDR3, as DNA: TGTGCCAGCAGTTACCAGTTCGGACAGGGAGCCTACGAGCAGTACTTC. As protein: CASSYQFGQGAYEQYF.

This chain links TRBV10-3 with TRBJ1-1; perhaps TRBD1 as D (5 bases). The CDR3 runs to 14 residues. V dropped 0 bases and J dropped 5 bases, with 10 bases sitting between them. Germline assignment: CDR1 ENHRY and CDR2 SYGVKD. The DNA of the CDR3 is TGTGCCATCAGTGAGTCGGGGGGTGGGACTGAAGCTTTCTTT. It translates to CAISESGGGTEAFF.

The V gene is TRBV28, the J gene TRBJ1-3; a weak D match, TRBD1 (5 bases). Trimming pared 3 bases from V and 0 bases from J, leaving 9 bases between. The CDR3 is made up of 15 amino acids. CDR1 MDHEN and CDR2 SYDVKM come from the germline V gene. The CDR3 is CASSLGVSSGNTIYF. In nucleotides, the CDR3 is TGTGCCAGCAGTTTGGGGGTGAGCTCTGGAAACACCATATATTTT. Full variable domain (rest looked up from reference TRBV28 and TRBJ1-3): DVKVTQSSRYLVKRTGEKVFLECVQDMDHENMFWYRQDPGLGLRLIYFSYDVKMKEKGDIPEGYSVSREKKERFSLILESASTNQTSMYLCASSLGVSSGNTIYFGEGSWLTVV.

The chain is built from TRBV2 and TRBJ1-2, with D unclear. V was clipped by 0 bases and J by 5 bases, with 10 bases between them. The CDR3 is 14 amino acids. Germline V lookup: CDR1 SNHLY, CDR2 FYNNEI. Here the CDR3 reads CASSEAPTVYGYTF. In nucleotides, the CDR3 is TGTGCCAGCAGTGAAGCGCCTACCGTGTATGGCTACACCTTC.

The chain uses TRBV24-1 and TRBJ2-7, with D maybe TRBD1 (7 bases). Germline V gene lookup returns CDR1 KGHDR and CDR2 SFDVKD. The CDR3 has 18 amino acids. The V and J ends lost 2 bases and 6 bases respectively, with 25 bases between them. CDR3 DNA sequence: TGTGCCACCAGTGATTCTTTGACAGGGAGGCTTTGGTGTTGCGAGCAGTACTTC. Translation: CATSDSLTGRLWCCEQYF.

The CDR3 coding sequence is TGTGCCAGCAGCCCTTGGGAGAGAGTAAACACTGAAGCTTTCTTT. Translated: CASSPWERVNTEAFF. This rearrangement joins TRBV11-2 to TRBJ1-1; D remains ambiguous. This CDR3 is 15 amino acids long. Trimming removed 5 bases from V and 2 bases from J, with 15 bases in between. Looked up from germline, CDR1 is SGHAT and CDR2 is FQNNGV.

This clone came up once. The rearrangement joins TRBV7-9 to TRBJ2-7; possibly TRBD1 for D (5 bases). The germline V and J ends were trimmed by 0 bases and 6 bases, with 12 bases remaining between them. Germline loops: CDR1 SEHNR, CDR2 FQNEAQ (reference sequence). CDR3 size: 14 residues. CDR3 sequence reads: CASSLAQQGGEQYF. In DNA form, the CDR3 reads TGTGCCAGCAGCTTAGCGCAGCAGGGTGGCGAGCAGTACTTC. Based on the CDR3 plus reference TRBV7-9 and TRBJ2-7, the full variable domain is DTGVSQNPRHKITKRGQNVTFRCDPISEHNRLYWYRQTLGQGPEFLTYFQNEAQLEKSRLLSDRFSAERPKGSFSTLEIQRTEQGDSAMYLCASSLAQQGGEQYFGPGTRLTVT.

V gene TRBV9 combines with J gene TRBJ2-7; D tentatively reads TRBD1 or TRBD2 (5 bases each). The CDR3 covers 14 residues. Germline CDR1 is SGDLS and CDR2 is YYNGEE. Between the trimmed V and J ends, which lost 3 bases and 3 bases, there was a span of 13 bases. The CDR3 protein is CASSAGTAGYEQYF. The CDR3 DNA is TGTGCCAGCAGCGCCGGGACCGCGGGCTACGAGCAGTACTTC.

The rearrangement uses TRBV6-4 and TRBJ2-4; no definite D call. The CDR3 covers 16 residues. Germline loops: CDR1 MRHNA, CDR2 SNTAGT. Trimming shortened V by 5 bases and J by 5 bases, and 19 bases separated the two germline ends. The DNA of the CDR3 is TGTGCCAGCAGTCCGACCTACCCGGAGAGCCAAAACATTCAGTACTTC. It is translated as CASSPTYPESQNIQYF.

The V and J genes are TRBV9 and TRBJ1-4; TRBD1 is a possible D gene (5 bases). The CDR3 is 14 amino acids. Trimming took off 3 bases at V and 6 bases at J, with 12 bases between the two ends. Germline V gene data show CDR1 as SGDLS and CDR2 as YYNGEE. In DNA form, the CDR3 reads TGTGCCAGCAGCGGGGGGTCGGGTCATGAAAAACTGTTTTTT. Translation: CASSGGSGHEKLFF. The complete variable domain, with remaining parts taken from reference TRBV9 and TRBJ1-4, reads DSGVTQTPKHLITATGQRVTLRCSPRSGDLSVYWYQQSLDQGLQFLIQYYNGEERAKGNILERFSAQQFPDLHSELNLSSLELGDSALYFCASSGGSGHEKLFFGSGTQLSVL.

The chain is built from TRBV10-1 and TRBJ2-4; unclear D gene. This CDR3 region has 15 residues. The V gene's germline CDR1 is WNHNN and CDR2 SYGVQD (reference sequence). Trimming took off 4 bases at V and 1 base at J, with 11 bases between the two ends. The CDR3 region has the DNA TGCGCCAGCAGTGGTACGCGTGGGGCCAAAAACATTCAGTACTTC. Protein product: CASSGTRGAKNIQYF.

This chain links TRBV9 with TRBJ2-3, with TRBD2 matching 10 bases. CDR3 size: 16 residues. CDR1 is SGDLS and CDR2 is YYNGEE in the germline V gene. The V segment lost 1 base and the J segment 1 base; nucleotides outside the gene matches: 3. This chain's CDR3 is CASSVRLAGGTDTQYF. CDR3 in DNA: TGTGCCAGCAGCGTACGGCTAGCGGGAGGCACAGATACGCAGTATTTT.

The chain recombines TRBV7-2 with TRBJ1-6; TRBD1 agrees at 7 bases. The germline V gene has CDR1 SGHTA and CDR2 FQGNSA. This CDR3 region has 16 residues. The V gene end was trimmed by 1 base and the J gene end by 9 bases; junction bases not matched to a gene: 9. The CDR3, as DNA: TGTGCCAGCAGCTTAGGGTCACAGGGGATAGGTTCACCCCTCCACTTT. It codes for CASSLGSQGIGSPLHF.

The gene calls are TRBV14 and TRBJ2-3; weak D call: TRBD1 (6 bases). The CDR3 extends over 16 amino acids. Germline V gene sequence: CDR1 SGHDN, CDR2 FVKESK. V was trimmed by 3 bases and J by 3 bases, leaving 16 bases between them. CDR3 sequence (DNA): TGTGCCAGCAGCCATCCTGGACAGTTGGGTACAGATACGCAGTATTTT. Its translation is CASSHPGQLGTDTQYF.

As to this clone: Other DNA sequences from this sample encode an identical CDR3 as well. The chain combines TRBV7-9 with TRBJ2-7; D not resolved. Germline assignment: CDR1 SEHNR and CDR2 FQNEAQ (reference sequence). The CDR3 is 11 residues long. V was pared by 5 bases and J by 3 bases, with 5 bases between. The CDR3 sequence: CASSASYEQYF. CDR3 nucleotides: TGTGCCAGCAGCGCCAGCTACGAGCAGTACTTC.

The J gene is TRBJ1-3, the V gene TRBV7-9, with D perhaps TRBD1 (5 bases). The CDR3 extends over 14 amino acids. CDR1 is SEHNR and CDR2 is FQNEAQ in the germline V gene (reference sequence). The ends were cut back, 5 bases at V and 2 bases at J, with 10 bases in the middle. The CDR3 DNA reads TGTGCCAGCAGCCCAGACAGTACTGGAAACACCATATATTTT. Protein: CASSPDSTGNTIYF. The full variable domain, in which reference TRBV7-9 and TRBJ1-3 provide the parts outside the CDR3, is DTGVSQNPRHKITKRGQNVTFRCDPISEHNRLYWYRQTLGQGPEFLTYFQNEAQLEKSRLLSDRFSAERPKGSFSTLEIQRTEQGDSAMYLCASSPDSTGNTIYFGEGSWLTVV.

The genes are TRBV2 and TRBJ1-3; 7 bases align to TRBD1. This CDR3 has 14 amino acids. Unmatched junction bases numbered 3, after V lost 4 bases and J lost 3 bases. The germline gives CDR1 SNHLY, CDR2 FYNNEI. CDR3 in amino acids: CASSARTGGNTIYF. CDR3 sequence (DNA): TGTGCCAGCAGTGCCCGGACAGGTGGAAACACCATATATTTT.

The rearrangement uses TRBV19 and TRBJ1-2; 7 bases are a match to TRBD1. Germline V gene sequence: CDR1 LNHDA, CDR2 SQIVND (reference sequence). Trimming cost V 5 bases and J 3 bases; bases outside gene matches: 9. The CDR3 runs 15 residues. The CDR3 sequence: CASSARQGSHYGYTF. In nucleotides, the CDR3 is TGTGCCAGTAGTGCTCGACAGGGTAGTCACTATGGCTACACCTTC.

The rearrangement uses TRBV5-5 and TRBJ2-3, with 13 nucleotides matching TRBD2. V trimming: 4 bases; J trimming: 4 bases; junction bases outside the gene matches: 6. The CDR3 loop spans 16 amino acids. Germline CDR1 reads SGHKS; CDR2 reads YYEKEE (reference sequence). The CDR3, as DNA: TGTGCCAGCAGCACAAGGACTAGCGGGAGCCCAGATACGCAGTATTTT. Translating gives CASSTRTSGSPDTQYF. The full variable domain, completed using reference TRBV5-5 and TRBJ2-3, is DAGVTQSPTHLIKTRGQQVTLRCSPISGHKSVSWYQQVLGQGPQFIFQYYEKEERGRGNFPDRFSARQFPNYSSELNVNALLLGDSALYLCASSTRTSGSPDTQYFGPGTRLTVL.

The rearrangement joins TRBV28 to TRBJ1-3; D remains ambiguous. Germline V lookup: CDR1 MDHEN, CDR2 SYDVKM. Trimming took 6 bases from V and 0 from J, leaving 6 bases between them. There are 13 residues in the CDR3. Written as DNA, the CDR3 is TGTGCCAGCAGGGTAACCTCTGGAAACACCATATATTTT. Protein product: CASRVTSGNTIYF.

This rearrangement joins TRBV24-1 to TRBJ1-5; TRBD1 is a possible D gene (6 bases). The ends were cut back, 7 bases at V and 3 bases at J, with 12 bases in the middle. The CDR3 runs 14 residues. Looked up from germline, CDR1 is KGHDR and CDR2 is SFDVKD. The CDR3 DNA reads TGTGCCACCAGGGAGGCAGGGGACAATCAGCCCCAGCATTTT. The encoded protein is CATREAGDNQPQHF.

The chain joins TRBV19 to TRBJ2-7; 7 nucleotides line up with TRBD2. CDR1 is LNHDA, CDR2 SQIVND, per germline (reference sequence). V trimming: 4 bases; J trimming: 4 bases; junction bases outside the gene matches: 10. This CDR3 region has 15 residues. The CDR3 DNA is TGTGCCAGTAGTACCACACACTGGGAGGGATACGAGCAGTACTTC. It is translated as CASSTTHWEGYEQYF.

The chain joins TRBV7-3 to TRBJ2-7; tentatively, D is TRBD1 (6 bases). This CDR3 comprises 15 residues. V was cut by 2 bases and J by 6 bases, with 17 bases left in between. Per the germline V gene, CDR1 is SGHTA and CDR2 is FQGTGA. CDR3 DNA sequence: TGTGCCAGCAGCTTACTTGCTGGGGGCAGGGGCGAGCAGTACTTC. The encoded protein is CASSLLAGGRGEQYF.

The genes are TRBV6-5 and TRBJ2-7; TRBD2 agrees at 8 bases. The CDR3 loop spans 14 amino acids. The V gene end was trimmed by 5 bases and the J gene end by 3 bases; junction bases not matched to a gene: 6. CDR1 and CDR2 from the germline V gene are MNHEY and SVGAGI. For the CDR3, the DNA is TGTGCCAGCAGTACCCCAAGCGGGAGCTACGAGCAGTACTTC. This encodes CASSTPSGSYEQYF.

The V and J genes are TRBV7-2 and TRBJ2-1, with unresolved D. V dropped 5 bases and J dropped 10 bases, with 9 bases sitting between them. CDR1 and CDR2 (germline): SGHTA, FQGNSA. The CDR3 sequence is 11 residues long. CDR3 DNA: TGTGCCAGCAGCCTCCGGTGGGAGCAGTTCTTC. Its translation is CASSLRWEQFF.

The chain joins TRBV19 to TRBJ1-1, with a possible D match to TRBD1 (6 bases). Germline assignment: CDR1 LNHDA and CDR2 SQIVND (reference sequence). Trimming pared 3 bases from V and 0 bases from J, leaving 11 bases between. This CDR3 is built from 15 residues. CDR3 bases: TGTGCCAGTAGTATTTTCGGGGGGCTGAACACTGAAGCTTTCTTT. Encoded protein: CASSIFGGLNTEAFF.